This entry lists 26 T cell receptor beta chains sequenced from one sample in a study of patients and donors after allogeneic stem cell transplantation. TCRdb processed the RT-PCR reads anew with MiXCR; each CDR3 protein has one entry. Of roughly 21,000 distinct CDR3 sequences in the sample, around 31% were seen once. The sample consisted of blood, either unsorted or a sorted T cell fraction (not recorded which). The receptors here all came from a human donor who was either an allogeneic HSCT recipient or a stem cell or donor lymphocyte infusion donor (not recorded which). It is not recorded whose cells these are; they may come from a transplant donor.

This clonotype has more than one count but fewer than ten. The V and J genes are TRBV12-3 or TRBV12-4 and TRBJ1-5, with 8 positions matching TRBD1. CDR3 length: 15 residues. V gave up 4 bases and J gave up 9 bases; unmatched junction bases: 11. CDR3 bases: TGTGCCAGCAGTTCCTCCCTTGACAGGGGATCGCCCCAGCATTTT. Translation: CASSSSLDRGSPQHF.

This chain joins TRBV28 and TRBJ1-5; D is ambiguous. The CDR3 has 16 amino acids. From germline, CDR1 is MDHEN and CDR2 SYDVKM. Deletions cut 5 bases from V and 3 bases from J, with 17 bases between. The CDR3 region is CASSPRHRPINQPQHF. Written as DNA, the CDR3 is TGTGCCAGCAGTCCTAGACACCGCCCGATCAATCAGCCCCAGCATTTT. Full variable domain (rest looked up from reference TRBV28 and TRBJ1-5): DVKVTQSSRYLVKRTGEKVFLECVQDMDHENMFWYRQDPGLGLRLIYFSYDVKMKEKGDIPEGYSVSREKKERFSLILESASTNQTSMYLCASSPRHRPINQPQHFGDGTRLSIL.

The chain has TRBV4-1 and TRBJ1-2, with D tentatively TRBD1 (5 bases). Germline-derived CDR1 and CDR2 are MGHRA and YSYEKL. The V gene lost 1 base and the J gene lost 3 bases, with 15 bases spanning the gap. CDR3 length: 16 amino acids. The CDR3 loop is CASSQGFRDVYYGYTF. The DNA for the CDR3 is TGCGCCAGCAGCCAAGGATTCCGGGACGTATACTATGGCTACACCTTC.

The chain has TRBV7-2 and TRBJ1-2; no firm D call. The CDR3 covers 13 residues. Germline CDR1 and CDR2: SGHTA and FQGNSA. Trimming pared 3 bases from V and 2 bases from J, leaving 7 bases between. The CDR3: CASSFERNYGYTF. CDR3 nucleotide sequence: TGTGCCAGCAGCTTCGAGAGAAACTATGGCTACACCTTC.

Only a few counts were recorded for this clonotype. The V gene is TRBV12-3 or TRBV12-4, the J gene TRBJ2-7; D is perhaps TRBD2 (5 bases). Trimming took 3 bases from V and 0 from J, leaving 6 bases between them. The CDR3 has 13 residues. The CDR3 DNA reads as TGTGCCAGCAGTTTGAGGGACTCCTACGAGCAGTACGTC. Its translation is CASSLRDSYEQYV.

The chain recombines TRBV20-1 with TRBJ2-1; D call uncertain. The CDR3 has 15 residues. Per the germline V gene, CDR1 is DFQATT and CDR2 is SNEGSKA (reference sequence). The germline V and J ends were trimmed by 1 base and 0 bases, with 10 bases remaining between them. CDR3 protein: CSARGRPLSYNEQFF. DNA for the CDR3: TGCAGTGCTAGAGGTAGACCCCTCTCCTACAATGAGCAGTTCTTC.

V gene TRBV6-6 combines with J gene TRBJ2-5; 8 nucleotides line up with TRBD1. Trimming took 7 bases from V and 1 from J; bases not matched to a gene: 8. CDR3 length: 15 residues. The germline gives CDR1 MNHNY, CDR2 SVGAGI (reference sequence). CDR3 amino acids: CASTWTGLGQETQYF. The CDR3 nucleotides read TGTGCCAGCACTTGGACAGGGCTTGGCCAAGAGACCCAGTACTTC.

This clonotype has just a few counts. The chain recombines TRBV5-1 with TRBJ2-3, with D perhaps TRBD1 or TRBD2 (6 bases each). Trimming cost V 0 bases and J 4 bases, with 9 bases left between them. Germline-derived CDR1 and CDR2 are SGHRS and YFSETQ. The CDR3 is 14 amino acids. The CDR3 DNA is TGCGCCAGCAGCTTGGTCGGGGGCCCAGATACGCAGTATTTT. The encoded protein is CASSLVGGPDTQYF.

This chain uses TRBV27 with TRBJ1-5; the D is unclear. The CDR3 spans 14 residues. CDR1 is MNHEY, CDR2 SMNVEV, per germline (reference sequence). Trimming pared 3 bases from V and 0 bases from J, leaving 6 bases between. The CDR3 DNA is TGTGCCAGCAGTTTTAAAGATAGCAATCAGCCCCAGCATTTT. This gives the protein CASSFKDSNQPQHF.

The chain combines TRBV5-4 with TRBJ1-5, with D possibly being TRBD1 (6 bases). Trimming took 0 bases from V and 0 from J, leaving 13 bases between them. The germline CDR1 and CDR2 sequences are SGHNT and YYREEE (reference sequence). The CDR3 runs 17 residues. CDR3 residues: CASSLAGDTYSNQPQHF. The CDR3 DNA reads as TGTGCCAGCAGCTTGGCGGGGGACACATATAGCAATCAGCCCCAGCATTTT. Complete variable domain (other parts from reference TRBV5-4 and TRBJ1-5): ETGVTQSPTHLIKTRGQQVTLRCSSQSGHNTVSWYQQALGQGPQFIFQYYREEENGRGNFPPRFSGLQFPNYSSELNVNALELDDSALYLCASSLAGDTYSNQPQHFGDGTRLSIL.

This clonotype was seen a few times. The V gene is TRBV12-3 or TRBV12-4, the J gene TRBJ1-2; D is uncertain. V gave up 3 bases and J gave up 2 bases, with 7 bases separating them. The CDR3 covers 13 residues. For the CDR3, the DNA is TGTGCCAGCAGTTTCGACAAGAACTATGGCTACACCTTC. Its protein is CASSFDKNYGYTF.

The chain combines TRBV20-1 with TRBJ2-3; unclear D gene. Germline V gene lookup returns CDR1 DFQATT and CDR2 SNEGSKA (reference sequence). The CDR3 covers 13 residues. The germline V and J ends were trimmed by 1 base and 2 bases, with 7 bases remaining between them. CDR3 in amino acids: CSARGWSTDTQYF. CDR3 nucleotides: TGCAGTGCTAGAGGATGGTCCACAGATACGCAGTATTTT.

This chain links TRBV29-1 with TRBJ1-1; weak D call: TRBD1 (6 bases). This CDR3 contains 12 residues. V gave up 8 bases and J gave up 2 bases, with 12 bases separating them. CDR1 is SQVTM, CDR2 ANQGSEA, per germline. Here the CDR3 DNA reads TGCAGCCTCGCGGACAGAAACACTGAAGCTTTCTTT. It is translated as CSLADRNTEAFF.

The sample holds a few counts of this clonotype. This rearrangement joins TRBV4-1 to TRBJ2-2; D gene ambiguous. Germline-derived CDR1 and CDR2 are MGHRA and YSYEKL. This CDR3 region has 13 residues. V lost 0 bases and J 6 bases, leaving 5 bases between the germline ends. Here the CDR3 reads CASSQDWAGELFF. For the CDR3, the DNA is TGCGCCAGCAGCCAAGATTGGGCCGGGGAGCTGTTTTTT.

The chain is built from TRBV4-1 and TRBJ1-5; 8 positions match TRBD1. Germline-derived CDR1 and CDR2 are MGHRA and YSYEKL. CDR3 length equals 17 residues. After removal of 1 base from V and 1 base from J, the junction contained 6 bases not matched to a gene. The CDR3 coding sequence is TGCGCCAGCAGCCAAGGGACAGGGACAAGGAGCAATCAGCCCCAGCATTTT. This gives the protein CASSQGTGTRSNQPQHF.

This clonotype was seen repeatedly, ten times or more. The chain carries TRBV12-3 or TRBV12-4 and TRBJ1-1; no clear D. The CDR3 runs to 11 residues. V lost 6 bases and J lost 2, with 4 bases in between. CDR3 sequence (DNA): TGTGCCAGCAGATTAAACACTGAAGCTTTCTTT. This codes for CASRLNTEAFF.

This clonotype showed up just a few times. This sequence joins TRBV7-9 and TRBJ1-2; D may be TRBD1 (6 bases). Deletions cut 5 bases from V and 4 bases from J, with 11 bases between. The germline V gene encodes CDR1 SEHNR and CDR2 FQNEAQ (reference sequence). This CDR3 spans 13 amino acids. The CDR3 sequence: CASSRGHLYGYTF. The DNA for the CDR3 is TGTGCCAGCAGCAGGGGACACCTCTATGGCTACACCTTC.

This clonotype was picked up a small number of times. J is TRBJ1-6 and V is TRBV20-1, with 7 nucleotides matching TRBD1. Germline CDR1 and CDR2: DFQATT and SNEGSKA (reference sequence). This CDR3 region has 13 residues. J lost 8 bases, V lost 7 bases, and 8 bases had no gene match. The CDR3, as DNA: TGCAGTGGACAGGGTCCTTCCTATTCACCCCTCCACTTT. Protein sequence: CSGQGPSYSPLHF.

Only a few counts were recorded for this clonotype. V is TRBV27 and J is TRBJ1-2; D may be TRBD1 (5 bases). CDR1 is MNHEY, CDR2 SMNVEV, per germline (reference sequence). Trimming took 6 bases from V and 0 from J, leaving 17 bases between them. The CDR3 sequence is 16 residues long. As DNA, the CDR3 is TGTGCCAGCAGGCTTTTCGGGGCCCGAGCTAACTATGGCTACACCTTC. It is translated as CASRLFGARANYGYTF.

This clonotype was seen many times. The V and J genes are TRBV12-3 or TRBV12-4 and TRBJ1-5, with 10 bases matching TRBD1. The CDR3 runs 13 residues. The trim removed 6 bases at V and 5 bases at J, leaving 1 base unmatched. The CDR3 sequence is CASRDRGDQPQHF. The DNA of the CDR3 is TGTGCCAGCAGGGACAGGGGGGATCAGCCCCAGCATTTT.

This clonotype was recorded a few times. The CDR3 sequence: CASSSGAIPSYNEQFF. The CDR3 DNA is TGTGCCAGCAGTTCAGGAGCTATCCCCTCCTACAATGAGCAGTTCTTC. The chain carries TRBV28 and TRBJ2-1; D remains ambiguous. This CDR3 contains 16 residues. V lost 4 bases and J 0 bases, leaving 13 bases between the germline ends. CDR1 MDHEN and CDR2 SYDVKM come from the germline V gene.

This clonotype appeared many times. This chain links TRBV10-3 with TRBJ1-2, with D maybe TRBD1 (5 bases). This CDR3 has 11 residues. Trimming shortened V by 3 bases and J by 8 bases, and 7 bases separated the two germline ends. Germline CDR1 and CDR2: ENHRY and SYGVKD. CDR3 DNA: TGTGCCATCAGTGATGGGGACGGCTACACCTTC. This translates into CAISDGDGYTF.

This clonotype was detected only a few times. This chain joins TRBV6-4 and TRBJ2-5; no definite D call. Trimming stripped 4 bases from V and 5 bases from J, with 11 bases between. This CDR3 comprises 13 residues. Per the germline V gene, CDR1 is MRHNA and CDR2 is SNTAGT. The CDR3 sequence: CASSVESGETQYF. CDR3 sequence (DNA): TGTGCCAGCAGTGTCGAGTCCGGGGAGACCCAGTACTTC.

This clonotype was detected only a few times. The rearrangement joins TRBV12-3 or TRBV12-4 to TRBJ2-4; 10 nucleotides match TRBD2. This CDR3 region has 16 residues. The junction had 3 bases not matched to a gene; V was cut back by 4 bases and J by 0 bases. The CDR3 spells CASSSRLAGAKNIQYF. For the CDR3, the DNA is TGTGCCAGCAGTTCTAGACTAGCGGGAGCCAAAAACATTCAGTACTTC.

This chain links TRBV6-5 with TRBJ1-1; D remains unclear. Germline V gives CDR1 MNHEY, CDR2 SVGAGI. Trimming shortened V by 5 bases and J by 4 bases, and 8 bases separated the two germline ends. The CDR3 is 12 amino acids. This chain's CDR3 is CASSTRATEAFF. The DNA of the CDR3 is TGTGCCAGCAGTACTCGGGCCACTGAAGCTTTCTTT.

Only a few counts were recorded for this clonotype. The chain joins TRBV6-5 to TRBJ2-5; no clear D. Looked up from germline, CDR1 is MNHEY and CDR2 is SVGAGI. The CDR3 loop spans 15 amino acids. The ends were cut back, 2 bases at V and 1 base at J, with 11 bases in the middle. The CDR3, as DNA: TGTGCCAGCAGTTACGGTTCGCGCAGCCAAGAGACCCAGTACTTC. It translates to CASSYGSRSQETQYF.